A selection of T cell receptor beta chains follows, all from one sample in a study of blood T cells in healthy people across ages. TCRdb re-called the 5' RACE reads with MiXCR, one entry per CDR3 protein. The sample records about 1,800,000 distinct CDR3 sequences, about 30% being singletons. The material sequenced was blood. These receptors came from a woman in her twenties or thirties in good health. The CDR3 runs from the conserved cysteine through the conserved F or W. A D gene is named only where the DNA matches it firmly. Clone size is shown for a subset of rows, as once, few, many or a class of expanded clone.

CDR3 protein	CDR3 DNA	CDR3 length	D gene	clone size	V gene	J gene
CASSQGVAGGYNEQFF	TGTGCCAGCAGCCAAGGCGTAGCGGGGGGTTACAATGAGCAGTTCTTC	16	TRBD2	few	TRBV3-1	TRBJ2-1
CASSLVHAGGYTF	TGCGCCAGCAGCTTGGTTCACGCCGGAGGCTACACCTTC	13	.	.	TRBV5-1	TRBJ1-2
CASSWDSSEQYF	TGTGCCAGCAGTTGGGACAGCTCCGAGCAGTACTTC	12	TRBD1	.	TRBV2	TRBJ2-7
CSARDFFSGGTLRFF	TGCAGTGCTAGAGATTTCTTTAGCGGGGGGACTCTAAGGTTCTTC	15	TRBD2	.	TRBV20-1	TRBJ2-1
CASRGARETQYF	TGTGCCAGCAGGGGGGCGCGGGAGACCCAGTACTTC	12	.	many	TRBV12-3/TRBV12-4	TRBJ2-5
CSAWGTGKFMGGYTF	TGCAGTGCTTGGGGGACAGGGAAGTTCATGGGTGGCTACACCTTC	15	TRBD1	.	TRBV20-1	TRBJ1-2
CAWSPGSPGEQYF	TGTGCCTGGAGTCCGGGATCCCCTGGGGAGCAGTACTTC	13	.	.	TRBV30	TRBJ2-7
CASGGGATYEQYF	TGTGCCAGCGGCGGGGGGGCAACCTACGAGCAGTACTTC	13	TRBD2	few	TRBV3-1	TRBJ2-7
CSARETSRNEQFF	TGCAGTGCTAGAGAGACTTCCCGAAATGAGCAGTTCTTC	13	.	few	TRBV20-1	TRBJ2-1
CASSRQGLYSPLHF	TGCGCCAGCAGCCGTCAGGGGTTGTATTCACCCCTCCACTTT	14	.	.	TRBV4-1	TRBJ1-6
CSGLAGGNNEQFF	TGCAGCGGACTAGCGGGAGGCAACAATGAGCAGTTCTTC	13	TRBD2	few	TRBV20-1	TRBJ2-1
CASTSGVVAWYF	TGTGCCAGCACTTCCGGGGTCGTAGCGTGGTACTTC	12	.	many	TRBV28	TRBJ2-7
CSARADRVGTEAFF	TGCAGTGCTAGAGCGGACAGGGTGGGGACTGAAGCTTTCTTT	14	TRBD1	.	TRBV20-1	TRBJ1-1
CASSLDFGHNYGYTF	TGCGCCAGCAGCTTGGATTTCGGACACAACTATGGCTACACCTTC	15	.	.	TRBV5-1	TRBJ1-2
CASSPTDINEKLFF	TGTGCCAGCTCACCGACAGATATTAATGAAAAACTGTTTTTT	14	.	once	TRBV25-1	TRBJ1-4
CATSREGGFSYEQYF	TGTGCCACCAGCAGAGAAGGAGGGTTCTCCTACGAGCAGTACTTC	15	.	few	TRBV15	TRBJ2-7
CTSSVGSGLDEQYF	TGTACCAGCAGCGTAGGGTCGGGCTTGGACGAGCAGTACTTC	14	.	.	TRBV9	TRBJ2-7
CASSPRGSIGPNEQFF	TGTGCCAGCAGCCCCCGCGGGAGTATTGGGCCCAATGAGCAGTTCTTC	16	TRBD2	.	TRBV7-9	TRBJ2-1
CASSNTANNEQFF	TGTGCCAGCAGTAATACGGCGAACAATGAGCAGTTCTTC	13	.	.	TRBV27	TRBJ2-1
CASSSHYGDNEQFF	TGTGCCAGCAGCTCACATTACGGGGACAATGAGCAGTTCTTC	14	.	.	TRBV9	TRBJ2-1
CASSLAKDTEAFF	TGCGCCAGCAGCTTGGCCAAAGACACTGAAGCTTTCTTT	13	.	.	TRBV5-1	TRBJ1-1
CASSLQGAKPQHF	TGTGCCAGCAGTCTACAGGGGGCTAAGCCCCAGCATTTT	13	TRBD1	.	TRBV12-3/TRBV12-4	TRBJ1-5
CASSLAGGGTLTYEQYF	TGCGCCAGCAGCTTGGCCGGGGGGGGTACCTTAACCTACGAGCAGTACTTC	17	TRBD2	few	TRBV5-1	TRBJ2-7
CASSLGDLAKNIQYF	TGCGCCAGCAGCCTGGGGGATTTGGCCAAAAACATTCAGTACTTC	15	.	.	TRBV5-1	TRBJ2-4
CASSLYPAGNLYNEQFF	TGTGCCAGCAGCTTATATCCAGCAGGAAACCTCTACAATGAGCAGTTCTTC	17	.	many	TRBV7-2	TRBJ2-1
CASGRVLKDEQYF	TGTGCCAGCGGCAGGGTGCTTAAGGACGAGCAGTACTTC	13	.	few	TRBV7-2	TRBJ2-7
CASSTKLSSGGANRSYNEQFF	TGTGCCAGCAGCACCAAGTTGAGTAGCGGGGGGGCCAATCGGTCCTACAATGAGCAGTTCTTC	21	TRBD2	.	TRBV12-3/TRBV12-4	TRBJ2-1
CATSDLSGGAKTQYF	TGTGCCACCAGTGACCTTAGCGGGGGGGCAAAGACCCAGTACTTC	15	TRBD2	many	TRBV24-1	TRBJ2-5